This is a list of T cell receptor beta chains from one sample in a study of blood T cell repertoires in COVID-19. The assay was immunoSEQ multiplex PCR, and TCRdb's table has in-frame clones only and misses some. Of 65,000 to 80,000 clones listed, 70% to 90% were seen once; the top ten hold roughly 2%. Sequenced material: peripheral blood. The receptors shown here come from a man aged 30 to 45 with acute or convalescent COVID-19. Each CDR3 is given with its conserved first and last residue. The D gene is left open where the match is weak. Size values are once, few and many counts, or a class for expanded clones, and some rows have none.

TRBJ2-7	.	TRBV5-1	TRBD2	CASSPTSAPSYEQYF	TGCGCCAGCAGCCCGACTAGCGCCCCATCCTACGAGCAGTACTTC
TRBJ1-5	.	TRBV28	.	CASRPDSGLQHF	TGTGCCAGCCGACCGGACTCCGGTTTGCAGCATTTT
TRBJ2-4	.	TRBV19	TRBD1	CASAPGQVTVQYF	TGTGCCAGTGCTCCGGGACAGGTAACCGTTCAGTACTTC
TRBJ1-3	.	TRBV9	.	CASSVNSGNTIYF	TGTGCCAGCAGCGTCAACTCTGGAAACACCATATATTTT
TRBJ2-5	.	TRBV18	.	CASSPIRDTKETQYF	TGTGCCAGCTCACCTATCCGGGACACTAAAGAGACCCAGTACTTC
TRBJ1-2	.	TRBV29-1	TRBD1	CSVDGGTGNYGYTF	TGCAGCGTTGACGGAGGGACAGGAAACTATGGCTACACCTTC
TRBJ2-1	.	TRBV2	.	CASSRDYNEQFF	TGTGCCAGCAGCCGGGACTACAATGAGCAGTTCTTC
TRBJ1-5	once	TRBV27	.	CASSLNRDQPQHF	TGTGCCAGCAGTTTAAACAGGGATCAGCCCCAGCATTTT
TRBJ1-1	.	TRBV30	.	CAWSSQGRLNTEAFF	TGTGCCTGGAGCTCACAGGGACGGCTGAACACTGAAGCTTTCTTT
TRBJ2-1	.	TRBV3-1/TRBV3-2	TRBD2	CASSPNTGLAYNEQFF	TGTGCCAGCAGCCCAAACACGGGACTAGCCTACAATGAGCAGTTCTTC
TRBJ1-2	.	TRBV5-4	.	CASSLATGSGYTF	TGTGCCAGCAGCTTGGCCACAGGGAGTGGCTACACCTTC
TRBJ2-2	.	TRBV6-2/TRBV6-3	TRBD2	CASTPGGGYTGELFF	TGTGCCAGCACCCCTGGGGGGGGATACACCGGGGAGCTGTTTTTT
TRBJ1-4	.	TRBV11-2	.	CASSLGGKLFF	TGTGCCAGCAGCTTGGGGGGAAAACTGTTTTTT
TRBJ2-3	.	TRBV12-5	.	CASGFSGGTDTQYF	TGTGCTAGTGGTTTCTCCGGGGGCACAGATACGCAGTATTTT
TRBJ2-7	.	TRBV27	TRBD1	CASSRTDRGPYEQYF	TGTGCCAGCAGTCGAACGGACAGGGGACCCTACGAGCAGTACTTC